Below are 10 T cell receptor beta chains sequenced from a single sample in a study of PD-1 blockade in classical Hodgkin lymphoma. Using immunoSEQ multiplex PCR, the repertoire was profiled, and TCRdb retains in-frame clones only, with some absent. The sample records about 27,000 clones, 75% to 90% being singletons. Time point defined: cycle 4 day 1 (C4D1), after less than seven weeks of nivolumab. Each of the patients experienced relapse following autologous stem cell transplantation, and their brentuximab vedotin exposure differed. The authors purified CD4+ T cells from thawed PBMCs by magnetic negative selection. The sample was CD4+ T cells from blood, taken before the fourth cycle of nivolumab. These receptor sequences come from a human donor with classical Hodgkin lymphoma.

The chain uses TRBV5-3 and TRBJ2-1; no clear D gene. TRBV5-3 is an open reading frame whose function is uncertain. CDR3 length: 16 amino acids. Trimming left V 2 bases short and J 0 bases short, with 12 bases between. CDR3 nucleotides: TGTGCCAGAAGCTTAGTCAGCTCCAGCTCCTACAATGAGCAGTTCTTC. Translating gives CARSLVSSSSYNEQFF.

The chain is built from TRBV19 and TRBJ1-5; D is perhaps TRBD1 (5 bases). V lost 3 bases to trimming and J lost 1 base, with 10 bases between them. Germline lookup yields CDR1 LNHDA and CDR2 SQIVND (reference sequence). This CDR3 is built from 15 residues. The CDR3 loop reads CASSMSGSSNQPQHF. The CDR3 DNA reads TGTGCCAGTAGTATGTCAGGGTCAAGCAATCAGCCCCAGCATTTT.

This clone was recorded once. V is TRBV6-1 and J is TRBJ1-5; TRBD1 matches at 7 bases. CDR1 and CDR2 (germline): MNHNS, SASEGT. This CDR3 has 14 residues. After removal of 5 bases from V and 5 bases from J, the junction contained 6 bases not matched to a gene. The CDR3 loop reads CASSPDRRDQPQHF. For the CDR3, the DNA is TGTGCCAGCAGTCCGGACAGGCGGGATCAGCCCCAGCATTTT.

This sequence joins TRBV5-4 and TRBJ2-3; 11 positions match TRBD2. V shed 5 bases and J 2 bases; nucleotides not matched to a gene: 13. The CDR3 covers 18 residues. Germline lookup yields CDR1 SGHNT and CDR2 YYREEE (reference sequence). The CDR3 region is CASSTGTSGAQSTDTQYF. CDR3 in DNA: TGTGCCAGCAGTACCGGGACTAGCGGTGCCCAATCCACAGATACGCAGTATTTT. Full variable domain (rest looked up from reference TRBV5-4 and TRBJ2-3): ETGVTQSPTHLIKTRGQQVTLRCSSQSGHNTVSWYQQALGQGPQFIFQYYREEENGRGNFPPRFSGLQFPNYSSELNVNALELDDSALYLCASSTGTSGAQSTDTQYFGPGTRLTVL.

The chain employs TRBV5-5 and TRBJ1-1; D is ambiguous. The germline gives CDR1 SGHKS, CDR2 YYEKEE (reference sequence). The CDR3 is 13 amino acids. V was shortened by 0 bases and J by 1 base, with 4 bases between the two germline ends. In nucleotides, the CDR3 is TGTGCCAGCAGCTTGGGGGGGAACACTGAAGCTTTCTTT. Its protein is CASSLGGNTEAFF.

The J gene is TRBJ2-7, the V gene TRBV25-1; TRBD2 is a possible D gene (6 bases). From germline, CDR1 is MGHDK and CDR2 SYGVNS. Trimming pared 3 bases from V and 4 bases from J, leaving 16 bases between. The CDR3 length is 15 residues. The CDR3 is CASSDGKRGNYEQYF. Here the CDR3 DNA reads TGTGCCAGCAGTGACGGAAAACGGGGGAATTACGAGCAGTACTTC.

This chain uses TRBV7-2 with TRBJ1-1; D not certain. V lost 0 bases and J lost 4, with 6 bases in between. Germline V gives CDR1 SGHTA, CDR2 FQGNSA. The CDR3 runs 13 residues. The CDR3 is CASSLAARTEAFF. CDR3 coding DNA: TGTGCCAGCAGCTTAGCGGCCCGCACTGAAGCTTTCTTT.

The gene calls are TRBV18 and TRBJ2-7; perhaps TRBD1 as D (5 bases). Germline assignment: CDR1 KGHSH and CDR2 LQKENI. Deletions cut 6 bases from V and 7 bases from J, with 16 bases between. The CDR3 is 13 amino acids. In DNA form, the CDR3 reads TGTGCCAGCTCCCCCAATGGGGCACGGGAGCAGTACTTC. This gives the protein CASSPNGAREQYF.

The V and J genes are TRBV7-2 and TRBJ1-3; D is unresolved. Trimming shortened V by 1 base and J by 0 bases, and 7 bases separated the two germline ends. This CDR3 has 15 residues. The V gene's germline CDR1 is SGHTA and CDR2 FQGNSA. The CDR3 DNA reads TGTGCCAGCAGCTTAGTTATGAACTCTGGAAACACCATATATTTT. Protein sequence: CASSLVMNSGNTIYF.

The CDR3 bases are TGTGCCAGCGGCGCGCCGAATCCGGGGGGTACGAAGACCCAGTACTTC. Protein: CASGAPNPGGTKTQYF. The chain is built from TRBV6-6 and TRBJ2-5; TRBD2 matches 7 bases. There are 16 residues in the CDR3. The germline V gene has CDR1 MNHNY and CDR2 SVGAGI (reference sequence). J gave up 6 bases and V 8 bases, and 18 bases lay outside the gene matches.